This is a list of T cell receptor beta chains from one sample in a study of T cells in Graves' hyperthyroidism and ophthalmopathy. TCRdb used MiXCR to reprocess the multiplex PCR reads, holding one entry per CDR3 protein. The table has 500,000 to 650,000 distinct CDR3 sequences, approximately 14% seen once. Sequenced: blood. Source of these receptors: a woman in her forties or fifties with Graves' ophthalmopathy. The conserved cysteine and the conserved F or W are not part of the CDR3 here. Each record gives: V gene, J gene, clone size, CDR3 protein. Some rows have no size entry. The others give once, few or many, or a class for an expanded clone.

V: TRBV28; J: TRBJ2-7; size: many; CDR3: ASSAGIAEAGYEQY
V: TRBV4-3; J: TRBJ2-2; size: -; CDR3: ASSPPGQGARTGELF
V: TRBV5-1; J: TRBJ2-7; size: -; CDR3: ASSLQTAPYEQY
V: TRBV18; J: TRBJ2-5; size: many; CDR3: ASSPPGAYQETQY
V: TRBV28; J: TRBJ2-7; size: many; CDR3: ASRLGGTGTGRDEQY
V: TRBV20-1; J: TRBJ2-7; size: many; CDR3: SASDSYEQY
V: TRBV20-1; J: TRBJ2-7; size: medium-sized; CDR3: SARGEERETYEQY
V: TRBV19; J: TRBJ1-5; size: few; CDR3: ASSIGAGAYSNQPQH
V: TRBV28; J: TRBJ2-1; size: many; CDR3: ASSSSGRSLNEQF
V: TRBV7-9; J: TRBJ2-1; size: many; CDR3: ASSSGTGTRREVYNEQF
V: TRBV10-3; J: TRBJ2-7; size: few; CDR3: AISRQGRHEQY
V: TRBV27; J: TRBJ1-6; size: few; CDR3: ASSLESGDNSPLH
V: TRBV5-6; J: TRBJ2-1; size: few; CDR3: ASSAGQGTYNEQF
V: TRBV7-2; J: TRBJ2-7; size: many; CDR3: ASSLSQATYEQY
V: TRBV5-1; J: TRBJ2-1; size: -; CDR3: ASRTTGTSVLSYNEQF
V: TRBV4-2; J: TRBJ2-2; size: -; CDR3: ASSQGRWRTETGELF
V: TRBV7-2; J: TRBJ2-3; size: many; CDR3: ASSLEMYPGPRDTQY
V: TRBV28; J: TRBJ2-2; size: few; CDR3: ASSLYGSGRFYPGELF
V: TRBV11-2; J: TRBJ2-7; size: -; CDR3: ASSLAASGSFSYEQY
V: TRBV7-2; J: TRBJ2-1; size: many; CDR3: ASRPSGLAAYNEQF
V: TRBV2; J: TRBJ1-1; size: few; CDR3: ASSGDVNTEAF
V: TRBV6-6; J: TRBJ2-1; size: -; CDR3: ASSYSGLAGVRGNEQF
V: TRBV13; J: TRBJ1-4; size: many; CDR3: ASSDTSDKLF
V: TRBV9; J: TRBJ2-3; size: -; CDR3: ASSVRPGQGITDTQY
V: TRBV4-2; J: TRBJ2-7; size: -; CDR3: ASSQEGGNMGYEQY
V: TRBV7-2; J: TRBJ2-7; size: -; CDR3: ASRLSGTDYEQY
V: TRBV28; J: TRBJ2-2; size: -; CDR3: ASSPTRTGTGELF
V: TRBV28; J: TRBJ1-5; size: -; CDR3: ASRNPGQGGNQPQH
V: TRBV6-1; J: TRBJ1-6; size: few; CDR3: ASSEQGSSVSYNSPLH
V: TRBV19; J: TRBJ1-3; size: few; CDR3: ASRLWTGGGSSGNTIY
V: TRBV7-2; J: TRBJ2-7; size: -; CDR3: ASSLAGGKSYEQY
V: TRBV12-3/TRBV12-4; J: TRBJ1-5; size: -; CDR3: ASSLVGDGQPQH
V: TRBV24-1; J: TRBJ1-1; size: many; CDR3: ATSDSRGNTEAF
V: TRBV20-1; J: TRBJ2-7; size: -; CDR3: SAVGQGTSEQY
V: TRBV20-1; J: TRBJ1-2; size: -; CDR3: SAGWGAGNGYT
V: TRBV6-2/TRBV6-3; J: TRBJ2-1; size: few; CDR3: ASSYSGLAGVNEQF
V: TRBV29-1; J: TRBJ2-1; size: few; CDR3: SVVAVTYNEQF
V: TRBV24-1; J: TRBJ1-2; size: many; CDR3: ATSDKRTASYGYT
V: TRBV27; J: TRBJ1-1; size: many; CDR3: ASSPYRNTEAF
V: TRBV28; J: TRBJ1-6; size: few; CDR3: ASSPQGAANNSPLH
V: TRBV5-1; J: TRBJ2-5; size: many; CDR3: ASSFGDSGAIRTQY
V: TRBV5-1; J: TRBJ2-1; size: many; CDR3: ASSPGGTSGNYNEQF
V: TRBV9; J: TRBJ2-7; size: -; CDR3: ASSPDPASGRLGEQY
V: TRBV5-1; J: TRBJ2-5; size: many; CDR3: ASSVGGQPETQY